What follows are 9 T cell receptor beta chains derived from one specimen sequenced in a study of blood T cell repertoires in COVID-19. Profiling relied on immunoSEQ multiplex PCR, and the TCRdb table lists in-frame clones only, not all of them. The repertoire has about 190,000 clones, around four fifths of them found once; the top ten carry around 5.5%. Material: peripheral blood. These receptors originate from a woman aged 70-85 years with active or convalescent COVID-19.

This chain uses TRBV18 with TRBJ1-2; a possible D gene is TRBD1 (6 bases). There are 13 residues in the CDR3. Trimming left V 2 bases short and J 3 bases short, with 7 bases between. From germline, CDR1 is KGHSH and CDR2 LQKENI. The CDR3 DNA is TGTGCCAGCTCACCAGGGGGCCACTATGGCTACACCTTC. This translates into CASSPGGHYGYTF.

As DNA, the CDR3 is TGTGCCAGCAGCCGAGGGCTAGCGGGAGTTGAGCAGTACTTC. This sequence encodes CASSRGLAGVEQYF. This sequence joins TRBV11-2 and TRBJ2-7, with 10 positions matching TRBD2. This CDR3 has 14 amino acids. The V gene end was trimmed by 5 bases and the J gene end by 7 bases; junction bases not matched to a gene: 8. The germline V gene has CDR1 SGHAT and CDR2 FQNNGV.

The V and J genes are TRBV6-2 or TRBV6-3 and TRBJ2-2; 8 bases map to TRBD1. Germline values: CDR1 MNHEY, CDR2 SVGEGT. The CDR3 spans 16 residues. The J segment lost 4 bases and the V segment lost 6 bases, leaving 10 bases of the junction unmatched. CDR3 sequence: CASSPSGQGITGELFF. The CDR3 DNA reads TGTGCCAGCAGCCCCTCAGGACAGGGTATCACCGGGGAGCTGTTTTTT.

This clone showed up just a few times. The chain combines TRBV7-9 with TRBJ1-1; TRBD1 matches 8 bases. V lost 5 bases, J lost 0 bases, and 8 bases stayed unmatched. This CDR3 comprises 16 residues. Germline assignment: CDR1 SEHNR and CDR2 FQNEAQ (reference sequence). The CDR3 spells CASSPRQGLLNTEAFF. In DNA, the CDR3 is TGTGCCAGCAGCCCCCGACAGGGGCTGTTGAACACTGAAGCTTTCTTT.

The chain combines TRBV5-6 with TRBJ2-5; 10 bases map to TRBD1. The CDR3 consists of 15 residues. With V trimmed by 0 bases and J by 2 bases, 1 base remained unmatched. Germline assignment: CDR1 SGHDT and CDR2 YYEEEE. CDR3: CASSLGQGAQETQYF. The DNA of the CDR3 is TGTGCCAGCAGCTTGGGACAGGGGGCGCAAGAGACCCAGTACTTC.

The gene calls are TRBV10-2 and TRBJ1-5; 7 positions agree with TRBD1. The CDR3 spans 15 residues. The ends lost 3 bases at V and 5 bases at J; junction bases unmatched: 7. Germline assignment: CDR1 WSHSY and CDR2 SAAADI. CDR3 sequence reads: CASSDFRQGDQPQHF. The CDR3 DNA sequence: TGCGCCAGCAGTGATTTTCGACAGGGAGATCAGCCCCAGCATTTT.

This chain joins TRBV4-2 and TRBJ2-1; 9 positions agree with TRBD2. CDR3 length equals 19 residues. V was clipped by 1 base and J by 0 bases; unmatched bases: 10. From germline, CDR1 is LGHNA and CDR2 YNFKEQ. This CDR3 reads CASSQAPLAGGYSYNEQFF. The CDR3 coding sequence is TGTGCCAGCAGCCAAGCCCCATTGGCGGGAGGGTACTCCTACAATGAGCAGTTCTTC.

The V call is TRBV6-5, the J call TRBJ2-3; unclear D gene. The CDR3 has 15 residues. V lost 5 bases to trimming and J lost 1 base, with 13 bases between them. Germline loops: CDR1 MNHEY, CDR2 SVGAGI. CDR3 nucleotides: TGTGCCAGCAGTCAAACGGTCCGGGGCACAGATACGCAGTATTTT. Translating it yields CASSQTVRGTDTQYF.

This chain connects TRBV5-1 to TRBJ2-1, with D maybe TRBD2 (5 bases). The ends were cut back, 8 bases at V and 4 bases at J, with 13 bases in the middle. CDR1 and CDR2 from the germline V gene are SGHRS and YFSETQ. The CDR3 totals 13 residues. CDR3 sequence reads: CASSGERYNEQFF. CDR3 coding DNA: TGCGCCAGTTCCGGGGAGCGGTACAATGAGCAGTTCTTC.